This record concerns one T cell receptor (beta chain) sequence. These data originate in a study of OX40 agonist ivuxolimab in advanced cancers. The repertoire was sequenced with immunoSEQ multiplex PCR; TCRdb's copy has only in-frame clones and lacks some. The table includes some 82,000 clones, about 90% detected once. The CDR3 extends over 18 amino acids. J lost 6 bases, V lost 7 bases, and 16 bases had no gene match. The germline CDR1 and CDR2 sequences are MDHEN and SYDVKM. The receptor was derived from an adult with an advanced solid tumor such as melanoma, head and neck, liver or kidney cancer. The sequencing here drew on CD4+ or CD8+ T cells sorted from blood, taken in a trial of the OX40 agonist ivuxolimab. The V and J genes are TRBV28 and TRBJ2-1; 12 bases align to TRBD2. CDR3 DNA sequence: TGTGCCAGCAAGATTGGACTAGCGGGGCTCAGATCAGGCAATGAGCAGTTCTTC. Its protein is CASKIGLAGLRSGNEQFF.